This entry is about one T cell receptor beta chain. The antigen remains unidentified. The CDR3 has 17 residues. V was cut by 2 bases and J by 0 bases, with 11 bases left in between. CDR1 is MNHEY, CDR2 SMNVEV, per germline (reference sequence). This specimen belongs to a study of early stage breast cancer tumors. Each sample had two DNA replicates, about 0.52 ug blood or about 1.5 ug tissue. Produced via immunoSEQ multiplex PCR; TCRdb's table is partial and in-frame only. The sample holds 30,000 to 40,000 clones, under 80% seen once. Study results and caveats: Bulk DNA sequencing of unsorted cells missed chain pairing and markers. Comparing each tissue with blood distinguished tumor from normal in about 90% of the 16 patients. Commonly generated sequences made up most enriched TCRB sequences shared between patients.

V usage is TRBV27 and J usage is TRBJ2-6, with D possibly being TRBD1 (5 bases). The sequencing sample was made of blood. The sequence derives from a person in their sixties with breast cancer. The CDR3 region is CASSLQPGSSGANVLTF. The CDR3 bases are TGTGCCAGCAGTTTACAACCAGGGTCCTCTGGGGCCAACGTCCTGACTTTC.